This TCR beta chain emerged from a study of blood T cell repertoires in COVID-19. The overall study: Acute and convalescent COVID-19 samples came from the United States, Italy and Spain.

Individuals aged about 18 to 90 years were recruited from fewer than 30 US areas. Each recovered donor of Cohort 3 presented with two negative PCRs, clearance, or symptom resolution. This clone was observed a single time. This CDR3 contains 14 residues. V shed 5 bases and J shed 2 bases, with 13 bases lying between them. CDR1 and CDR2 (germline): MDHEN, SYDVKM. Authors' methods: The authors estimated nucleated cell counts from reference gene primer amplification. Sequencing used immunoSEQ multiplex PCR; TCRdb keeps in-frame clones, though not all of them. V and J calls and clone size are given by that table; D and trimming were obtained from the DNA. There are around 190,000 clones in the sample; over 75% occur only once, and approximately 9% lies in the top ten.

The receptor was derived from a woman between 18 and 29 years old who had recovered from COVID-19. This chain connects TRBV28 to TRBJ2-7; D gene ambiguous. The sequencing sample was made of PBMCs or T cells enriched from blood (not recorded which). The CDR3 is CASSVESRTYEQYF. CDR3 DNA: TGTGCCAGCAGTGTGGAGAGTAGAACCTACGAGCAGTACTTC.